The TCR beta chain described here comes from a study of regulatory T cells in long-lasting Graves disease. General study points: The number of shared public clonotypes was higher in persistent patients (around 2,700) than new patients (more than 850).

Combining iRepertoire HTBI primers with Arm-PCR of CDR3 regions, the authors built TCR beta libraries. One entry per CDR3 protein, called by TCRdb with MiXCR from the multiplex PCR reads. Of about 540,000 distinct CDR3 sequences listed, 13% are singletons. Many counts were recorded for this clonotype. The antigen remains undetermined. This CDR3 is 14 amino acids long. The J segment lost 2 bases and the V segment lost 4 bases, leaving 0 bases of the junction unmatched. The germline V gene has CDR1 SNHLY and CDR2 FYNNEI. As to time point: newly diagnosed GD, antithyroid drugs for less than 3 months. RNA extracted from PBMCs served as the sequencing template. The sample was also reused in another study, on T cells in Graves' hyperthyroidism and ophthalmopathy. That source notes: First-round RT-PCR targeting the TCR CDR3 was performed with the HTBI primer set.

This receptor was obtained from a man aged 30 to 45 with Graves disease. Material: peripheral blood mononuclear cells (PBMCs), obtained at new diagnosis, from a patient treated with antithyroid drugs. The chain joins TRBV2 to TRBJ2-7, with 12 bases fitting TRBD2. The CDR3 reads CASSGTSGTYEQYF. Written as DNA, the CDR3 is TGTGCCAGCAGTGGGACTAGCGGGACCTACGAGCAGTACTTC.